These 12 T cell receptor beta chains originate from one sample sequenced in a study of cytomegalovirus exposure and HLA in healthy donors (dated by TCRdb to 2016 to 2017). The protocol used for the library was the immunoSEQ multiplex PCR assay. A mixture of 60 forward primers for TCR Vbeta segments and 13 reverse primers for TCR Jbeta segments was used in the multiplex PCR. Drawn from immuneACCESS, this table holds only the in-frame rearrangements with V and J called that TCRdb kept. Clones are partly lost; checked studies trace under half to an unresolved V gene and leave the rest unexplained. This sample gives 100,000 or so clones in total; around 77% of them show up just once. Around 9.9% of the sample goes to the ten largest clones. Sequencing used PBMCs. Receptors originate from a man in his forties in good health and CMV-seropositive.

The chain is built from TRBV19 and TRBJ2-7; 7 bases line up with TRBD1. There are 12 residues in the CDR3. Germline V gene lookup returns CDR1 LNHDA and CDR2 SQIVND (reference sequence). V gave up 8 bases and J gave up 7 bases; unmatched junction bases: 8. The CDR3 reads CASGVRGREQYF. In DNA, the CDR3 is TGTGCCAGTGGGGTTAGGGGGCGAGAGCAGTACTTC.

This chain joins TRBV27 and TRBJ1-1, with D maybe TRBD1 (5 bases). V gave up 7 bases and J gave up 2 bases, with 8 bases separating them. Germline CDR1 reads MNHEY; CDR2 reads SMNVEV (reference sequence). This CDR3 has 12 amino acids. For the CDR3, the DNA is TGTGCCAGCATCGGGGGTAACACTGAAGCTTTCTTT. It specifies CASIGGNTEAFF.

The chain employs TRBV11-2 and TRBJ2-7; D perhaps matches TRBD2 (6 bases). The V end was cut by 5 bases, the J end by 5 bases, with 13 bases between. This CDR3 has 13 residues. CDR1 is SGHAT, CDR2 FQNNGV, per germline. DNA of the CDR3: TGTGCCAGCAGCCCGGGACTTAATAACGAGCAGTACTTC. It encodes CASSPGLNNEQYF.

This clone was detected a few times. One end of the junction is discordant with germline, which a read error may explain. The chain recombines TRBV7-9 with TRBJ1-1; D unresolved. Germline CDR1 SEHNR, CDR2 FQNEAQ (reference sequence). This CDR3 comprises 14 residues. The CDR3, as DNA: TGTTCCAGCAGCTCTCAGTCGACACTGGTAGAGGCTTTCTTT. Protein: CSSSSQSTLVEAFF.

The chain is built from TRBV30 and TRBJ1-1, with TRBD1 matching 8 bases. The ends lost 0 bases at V and 6 bases at J; junction bases unmatched: 6. Germline CDR1 and CDR2: GTSNPN and SVGIG (reference sequence). This CDR3 has 14 residues. The CDR3 sequence: CAWSVRGRAAEAFF. CDR3 nucleotides: TGTGCCTGGAGTGTCAGGGGGCGAGCTGCTGAAGCTTTCTTT.

The count of this clone is one. The chain employs TRBV7-2 and TRBJ1-5; D not certain. Deletions cut 5 bases from V and 9 bases from J, with 14 bases between. The germline gives CDR1 SGHTA, CDR2 FQGNSA. This CDR3 has 13 residues. CDR3 amino acids: CASSQRHLAPQHF. For the CDR3, the DNA is TGTGCCAGCAGCCAACGTCATTTGGCGCCCCAGCATTTT.

The DNA of the CDR3 is TGTGCCATCGGCGACAGGGCCGCCTACGAGCAGTACTTC. It specifies CAIGDRAAYEQYF. V and J are TRBV10-3 and TRBJ2-7; 7 nucleotides agree with TRBD1. V shed 8 bases, J shed 2 bases, and the junction held 6 bases outside the gene matches. There are 13 residues in the CDR3. Per germline, CDR1 ENHRY and CDR2 SYGVKD.

This clone was seen a few times. The chain uses TRBV10-2 and TRBJ2-1, with 8 bases aligning to TRBD1. CDR1 is WSHSY and CDR2 is SAAADI in the germline V gene. The CDR3 extends over 15 amino acids. After removal of 6 bases from V and 0 bases from J, the junction contained 4 bases not matched to a gene. The CDR3 spells CASSQTGGSYNEQFF. The CDR3 DNA is TGCGCCAGCAGCCAAACAGGGGGCTCCTACAATGAGCAGTTCTTC.

This clone was counted only a few times. The chain uses TRBV4-3 and TRBJ1-4; 8 bases line up with TRBD1. Germline loops: CDR1 LGHNA, CDR2 YSLEER. The CDR3 is 17 amino acids. After removal of 1 base from V and 6 bases from J, the junction contained 10 bases not matched to a gene. The CDR3 sequence: CASSQGPTGERDEKLFF. The DNA of the CDR3 is TGCGCCAGCAGCCAAGGACCGACAGGGGAGCGGGATGAAAAACTGTTTTTT.

The gene calls are TRBV5-1 and TRBJ1-1; weak D call: TRBD1 (6 bases). Germline lookup yields CDR1 SGHRS and CDR2 YFSETQ. Trimming pared 4 bases from V and 0 bases from J, leaving 10 bases between. The CDR3 runs to 14 residues. As DNA, the CDR3 is TGCGCCAGCAGCCCGGACAGATTGAACACTGAAGCTTTCTTT. Translated, it gives CASSPDRLNTEAFF.

J is TRBJ2-5 and V is TRBV9, with D possibly TRBD2 on 6 matching bases. The germline CDR1 and CDR2 sequences are SGDLS and YYNGEE. Trimming stripped 4 bases from V and 7 bases from J, with 20 bases between. The CDR3 has 15 amino acids. The DNA for the CDR3 is TGTGCCAGCAGCACCGGGGACTCCGGTAAGGGGACCCAGTACTTC. Encoded protein: CASSTGDSGKGTQYF. The full variable domain, in which reference TRBV9 and TRBJ2-5 provide the parts outside the CDR3, is DSGVTQTPKHLITATGQRVTLRCSPRSGDLSVYWYQQSLDQGLQFLIQYYNGEERAKGNILERFSAQQFPDLHSELNLSSLELGDSALYFCASSTGDSGKGTQYFGPGTRLLVL.

The chain links TRBV28 to TRBJ1-2; D may be TRBD1 (5 bases). This CDR3 contains 13 residues. Germline assignment: CDR1 MDHEN and CDR2 SYDVKM. Trimming cost V 8 bases and J 7 bases, with 17 bases left between them. CDR3 nucleotides: TGTGCCAGCGGGCGAAAGGGACTTAGTGGCTACACCTTC. Its translation: CASGRKGLSGYTF.